The 31 T cell receptor beta chains in this list originate from one sample, sequenced in a study of shared clonotypes between healthy human individuals. Repertoires were generated with immunoSEQ multiplex PCR, while TCRdb's copy carries only in-frame clones and drops some. The table records millions of clones, about 95% of them present only once. CD45RO-negative cells were positively selected for CCR7, leaving out terminally differentiated effector memory CD45RA+ cells. Input material: naive CD8+ T cells sorted from blood. The receptors stem from a man aged 18 to 29 in good health.

This clone has more than one count but fewer than ten. The chain combines TRBV2 with TRBJ2-5, with D possibly being TRBD2 (6 bases). The CDR3 loop spans 14 amino acids. Germline CDR1 SNHLY, CDR2 FYNNEI. The V end lost 1 base, the J end lost 4 bases, and 10 bases lay between the germline ends. The CDR3 spells CASSEELAGETQYF. The CDR3 region has the DNA TGTGCCAGCAGTGAAGAACTAGCCGGAGAGACCCAGTACTTC.

This clone was seen a single time. This chain connects TRBV14 to TRBJ2-7, with D perhaps TRBD1 (6 bases). There are 12 residues in the CDR3. The V and J ends lost 5 bases and 2 bases respectively, with 7 bases between them. In germline, CDR1 is SGHDN, CDR2 FVKESK. CDR3 in DNA: TGTGCCAGCAGCTGGACAGCCTACGAGCAGTACTTC. Encoded protein: CASSWTAYEQYF.

V gene TRBV2 combines with J gene TRBJ2-1; D tentatively fits TRBD1 or TRBD2 (6 bases each). Germline lookup yields CDR1 SNHLY and CDR2 FYNNEI. V shed 7 bases and J shed 8 bases, with 15 bases lying between them. The CDR3 has 13 residues. The CDR3 DNA follows: TGTGCCAGCAATCGGGGGCCCGGGGATGAGCAGTTCTTC. Protein sequence: CASNRGPGDEQFF.

In regard to this clone: The sample holds other DNA sequences that translate to the same CDR3. V usage is TRBV9 and J usage is TRBJ2-3; D unclear. The CDR3 spans 14 residues. Per germline, CDR1 SGDLS and CDR2 YYNGEE. V was clipped by 0 bases and J by 0 bases, with 5 bases between them. CDR3 sequence reads: CASSVGSSTDTQYF. CDR3 DNA sequence: TGTGCCAGCAGCGTAGGGTCCAGCACAGATACGCAGTATTTT.

The chain links TRBV4-3 to TRBJ2-7, with 9 nucleotides matching TRBD2. V lost 4 bases and J lost 2; bases outside the gene matches: 3. This CDR3 contains 14 residues. Germline V gives CDR1 LGHNA, CDR2 YSLEER. The CDR3 loop reads CASSLGTSTYEQYF. In nucleotides, the CDR3 is TGCGCCAGCAGCCTTGGGACTAGCACCTACGAGCAGTACTTC.

This clone appeared a single time. The V gene is TRBV7-2, the J gene TRBJ2-1; maybe TRBD2 (5 bases). This CDR3 has 16 amino acids. Germline V gives CDR1 SGHTA, CDR2 FQGNSA. Trimming pared 1 base from V and 7 bases from J, leaving 17 bases between. This chain's CDR3 is CASSLGDYGRFNEQFF. CDR3 DNA: TGTGCCAGCAGCTTAGGAGACTACGGCCGCTTTAATGAGCAGTTCTTC. Based on the CDR3 plus reference TRBV7-2 and TRBJ2-1, the full variable domain is GAGVSQSPSNKVTEKGKDVELRCDPISGHTALYWYRQSLGQGLEFLIYFQGNSAPDKSGLPSDRFSAERTGGSVSTLTIQRTQQEDSAVYLCASSLGDYGRFNEQFFGPGTRLTVL.

This chain uses TRBV4-3 with TRBJ2-5; D possibly corresponds to TRBD2 (5 bases). The CDR3 extends over 13 amino acids. Trimming took 0 bases from V and 6 from J, leaving 8 bases between them. CDR1 is LGHNA and CDR2 is YSLEER in the germline V gene. The CDR3 DNA sequence: TGCGCCAGCAGCCAAGACCCGGGGAAGACCCAGTACTTC. It encodes CASSQDPGKTQYF.

V usage is TRBV6-1 and J usage is TRBJ2-7; weak D call: TRBD1 (6 bases). The germline V and J ends were trimmed by 2 bases and 7 bases, with 12 bases remaining between them. This CDR3 region has 13 residues. CDR1 MNHNS and CDR2 SASEGT come from the germline V gene. This CDR3 is CASSELDSWEQYF. In nucleotides, the CDR3 is TGTGCCAGCAGTGAACTGGACAGTTGGGAGCAGTACTTC.

The chain recombines TRBV6-6 with TRBJ2-7; D might be TRBD1 (6 bases). The V gene's germline CDR1 is MNHNY and CDR2 SVGAGI (reference sequence). V was pared by 6 bases and J by 5 bases, with 14 bases between. CDR3 size: 13 residues. As DNA, the CDR3 is TGTGCCAGCAGCTACGGAGAGGGGGACGAGCAGTACTTC. Residues: CASSYGEGDEQYF.

The gene calls are TRBV7-9 and TRBJ2-7; D uncertain. V lost 5 bases and J 3 bases, leaving 8 bases between the germline ends. The length of the CDR3 is 12 residues. CDR1 SEHNR and CDR2 FQNEAQ come from the germline V gene (reference sequence). CDR3 amino acids: CASSHLDYEQYF. CDR3 DNA sequence: TGTGCCAGCAGCCATCTCGACTACGAGCAGTACTTC.

For this clone: The sample contains more than one DNA sequence encoding this CDR3. J is TRBJ1-5 and V is TRBV27; no definite D call. The CDR3 extends over 13 amino acids. V was cut by 2 bases and J by 4 bases, with 6 bases left in between. Looked up from germline, CDR1 is MNHEY and CDR2 is SMNVEV (reference sequence). Written as DNA, the CDR3 is TGTGCCAGCAGTTTAGCGGGTAATCAGCCCCAGCATTTT. Its protein is CASSLAGNQPQHF.

This rearrangement joins TRBV4-3 to TRBJ2-3; D not certain. Trimming removed 0 bases from V and 8 bases from J, with 12 bases in between. CDR1 is LGHNA, CDR2 YSLEER, per germline. The CDR3 is 14 residues long. DNA of the CDR3: TGCGCCAGCAGCCAAGATCTCTTCTTTAGTACGCAGTATTTT. It specifies CASSQDLFFSTQYF.

The V call is TRBV9, the J call TRBJ2-1; D might be TRBD2 (6 bases). Looked up from germline, CDR1 is SGDLS and CDR2 is YYNGEE. The CDR3 is 12 amino acids. V was clipped by 3 bases and J by 7 bases, with 8 bases between them. CDR3 coding DNA: TGTGCCAGCAGCGGTCTAGCGAATGAGCAGTTCTTC. It codes for CASSGLANEQFF.

The chain combines TRBV29-1 with TRBJ2-7; D is possibly TRBD1 (6 bases). Trimming cost V 5 bases and J 5 bases, with 28 bases left between them. Germline V gene lookup returns CDR1 SQVTM and CDR2 ANQGSEA. There are 17 residues in the CDR3. CDR3 sequence: CSVYTSALGRGPNEQYF. The CDR3 DNA sequence: TGCAGCGTTTATACCTCTGCTTTAGGCAGGGGACCAAACGAGCAGTACTTC.

The chain joins TRBV15 to TRBJ2-4; D not resolved. The length of the CDR3 is 17 residues. V gave up 0 bases and J gave up 0 bases, with 12 bases separating them. Germline V gene data show CDR1 as LNHNV and CDR2 as YYDKDF (reference sequence). The CDR3 coding sequence is TGTGCCACCAGCAGAGATCGGGCAGTCCTAGCCAAAAACATTCAGTACTTC. It is translated as CATSRDRAVLAKNIQYF.

This clone was counted once. The chain joins TRBV11-2 to TRBJ1-5; D gene ambiguous. The germline CDR1 and CDR2 sequences are SGHAT and FQNNGV. Trimming took 3 bases from V and 3 from J, leaving 21 bases between them. The CDR3 runs to 18 residues. The CDR3 region has the DNA TGTGCCAGCAGCTTGGGTGCTCGGGGAACTAGGAACAATCAGCCCCAGCATTTT. Translating it yields CASSLGARGTRNNQPQHF.

The chain carries TRBV7-9 and TRBJ1-1; possible D gene TRBD1, 5 bases. Looked up from germline, CDR1 is SEHNR and CDR2 is FQNEAQ (reference sequence). Trimming shortened V by 1 base and J by 0 bases, and 6 bases separated the two germline ends. This CDR3 is 14 amino acids long. CDR3 sequence: CASSLDRMNTEAFF. Here the CDR3 DNA reads TGTGCCAGCAGCTTAGACAGGATGAACACTGAAGCTTTCTTT.

This clone was recorded only once. This chain uses TRBV5-4 with TRBJ1-4; D call uncertain. With 4 bases removed from V and 5 bases from J, the gap between germline ends came to 3 bases. CDR1 is SGHNT, CDR2 YYREEE, per germline (reference sequence). The CDR3 is 11 amino acids. CDR3 nucleotides: TGTGCCAGCAGCGCAAATGAAAAACTGTTTTTT. Its translation: CASSANEKLFF.

The J gene is TRBJ2-2, the V gene TRBV27; 7 bases align to TRBD1. V shed 5 bases, J shed 5 bases, and the junction held 5 bases outside the gene matches. The length of the CDR3 is 14 residues. Germline V CDR1 and CDR2: MNHEY, SMNVEV (reference sequence). This CDR3 reads CASSPHRGTGELFF. CDR3 in DNA: TGTGCCAGCAGTCCCCACAGGGGAACCGGGGAGCTGTTTTTT.

The chain combines TRBV6-5 with TRBJ2-3; TRBD2 aligns across 12 bases. CDR1 MNHEY and CDR2 SVGAGI come from the germline V gene. Unmatched junction bases numbered 1, after V lost 10 bases and J lost 2 bases. This CDR3 contains 13 residues. The CDR3 loop reads CATSGRATDTQYF. CDR3 DNA sequence: TGTGCCACTAGCGGGAGGGCCACAGATACGCAGTATTTT.

The chain is built from TRBV6-5 and TRBJ2-4, with D unresolved. V was trimmed by 2 bases and J by 13 bases, leaving 15 bases between them. Germline V gene sequence: CDR1 MNHEY, CDR2 SVGAGI. The CDR3 is 13 residues long. The CDR3 DNA reads TGTGCCAGCAGTTACAAGGTTGACGGCCAGCAGTACTTC. This codes for CASSYKVDGQQYF.

The CDR3 here is CASTGDNTEAFF. The CDR3 nucleotides are TGCGCCAGTACAGGGGACAACACTGAAGCTTTCTTT. The chain uses TRBV5-1 and TRBJ1-1; 7 nucleotides align to TRBD1. V gave up 8 bases and J gave up 2 bases; unmatched junction bases: 3. CDR1 SGHRS and CDR2 YFSETQ come from the germline V gene. The CDR3 runs 12 residues.

As concerns this clone: Other DNA sequences of this sample code for an identical CDR3. This chain joins TRBV6-5 and TRBJ2-7, with D possibly matching TRBD1 (5 bases). The germline V gene encodes CDR1 MNHEY and CDR2 SVGAGI. This CDR3 spans 13 amino acids. V lost 6 bases to trimming and J lost 3 bases, with 12 bases between them. CDR3 sequence: CASRPTDSYEQYF. The CDR3 DNA reads TGTGCCAGCAGACCGACTGACAGCTACGAGCAGTACTTC.

The chain uses TRBV19 and TRBJ1-1; D is undetermined. This CDR3 is 13 amino acids long. The germline V gene has CDR1 LNHDA and CDR2 SQIVND (reference sequence). V was trimmed by 5 bases and J by 1 base, leaving 8 bases between them. CDR3 sequence (DNA): TGTGCCAGTAGTTGGAGGGCGAACACTGAAGCTTTCTTT. Protein product: CASSWRANTEAFF.

The V gene is TRBV18, the J gene TRBJ2-7; TRBD1 matches at 9 bases. V shed 6 bases, J shed 4 bases, and the junction held 19 bases outside the gene matches. There are 18 residues in the CDR3. The germline V gene has CDR1 KGHSH and CDR2 LQKENI. Here the CDR3 reads CASSIGDRAPVSRYEQYF. CDR3 nucleotide sequence: TGTGCCAGCTCCATCGGGGACAGGGCGCCCGTCTCTAGATACGAGCAGTACTTC.

The chain carries TRBV19 and TRBJ2-3; D gene ambiguous. Trimming stripped 1 base from V and 3 bases from J, with 5 bases between. This CDR3 has 13 residues. Germline CDR1 reads LNHDA; CDR2 reads SQIVND (reference sequence). The CDR3 DNA reads TGTGCCAGTAGTATAGTAGAGACAGATACGCAGTATTTT. Amino acids: CASSIVETDTQYF.

The V call is TRBV4-3, the J call TRBJ2-7; 8 positions agree with TRBD2. Germline lookup yields CDR1 LGHNA and CDR2 YSLEER. This CDR3 is 16 amino acids long. Trimming cost V 2 bases and J 0 bases; bases outside gene matches: 6. The CDR3 spells CASSQSTSEISYEQYF. The DNA for the CDR3 is TGCGCCAGCAGCCAATCGACTAGCGAGATCTCCTACGAGCAGTACTTC.

The V and J genes are TRBV30 and TRBJ2-7, with D perhaps TRBD2 (6 bases). Looked up from germline, CDR1 is GTSNPN and CDR2 is SVGIG (reference sequence). CDR3 length: 16 amino acids. Trimming took 5 bases from V and 1 from J, leaving 21 bases between them. CDR3 protein: CAWESPYGSISYEQYF. The CDR3 bases are TGTGCCTGGGAATCCCCTTACGGGAGTATTTCCTACGAGCAGTACTTC.

The chain uses TRBV7-3 and TRBJ1-1; no definite D call. Germline V gene lookup returns CDR1 SGHTA and CDR2 FQGTGA. With 2 bases removed from V and 1 base from J, the gap between germline ends came to 5 bases. CDR3 length equals 13 residues. The CDR3 nucleotides read TGTGCCAGCAGCTTATCGTCGAACACTGAAGCTTTCTTT. It encodes CASSLSSNTEAFF.

The chain couples TRBV4-3 to TRBJ2-2, with TRBD2 identical over 8 bases. The length of the CDR3 is 16 residues. V dropped 2 bases and J dropped 7; count of bases not matched to a gene: 9. Germline CDR1 is LGHNA and CDR2 is YSLEER. This chain's CDR3 is CASSQSPSGGGGELFF. For the CDR3, the DNA is TGCGCCAGCAGCCAAAGTCCCAGCGGGGGAGGCGGGGAGCTGTTTTTT.

The chain combines TRBV5-5 with TRBJ2-7; 8 bases fit TRBD1. V gave up 4 bases and J gave up 4 bases; unmatched junction bases: 4. Germline assignment: CDR1 SGHKS and CDR2 YYEKEE (reference sequence). The CDR3 has 13 residues. This chain's CDR3 is CASSMDRDYEQYF. In nucleotides, the CDR3 is TGTGCCAGCAGCATGGACAGGGATTACGAGCAGTACTTC. Together with reference TRBV5-5 and TRBJ2-7, the CDR3 gives the full variable domain: DAGVTQSPTHLIKTRGQQVTLRCSPISGHKSVSWYQQVLGQGPQFIFQYYEKEERGRGNFPDRFSARQFPNYSSELNVNALLLGDSALYLCASSMDRDYEQYFGPGTRLTVT.